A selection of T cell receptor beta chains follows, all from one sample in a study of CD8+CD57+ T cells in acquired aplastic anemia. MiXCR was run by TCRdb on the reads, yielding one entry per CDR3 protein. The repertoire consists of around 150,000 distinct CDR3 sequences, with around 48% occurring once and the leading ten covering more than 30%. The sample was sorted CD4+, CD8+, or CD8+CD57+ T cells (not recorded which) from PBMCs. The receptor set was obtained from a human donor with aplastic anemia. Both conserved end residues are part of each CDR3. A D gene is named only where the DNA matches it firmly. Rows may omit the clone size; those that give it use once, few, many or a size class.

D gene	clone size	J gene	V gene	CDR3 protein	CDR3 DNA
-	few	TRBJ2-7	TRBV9	CASSQVTGEGAYEQYF	TGTGCCAGCAGCCAAGTCACGGGGGAGGGGGCCTACGAGCAGTACTTC
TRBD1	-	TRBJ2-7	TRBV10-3	CAIRPGQVSYEQYF	TGTGCCATCAGGCCTGGACAGGTCTCCTACGAGCAGTACTTC
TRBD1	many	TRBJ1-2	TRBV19	CASSIAGQGLGYTF	TGTGCCAGTAGTATAGCGGGACAGGGGCTTGGCTACACCTTC
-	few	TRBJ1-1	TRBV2	CASIPTGTTEAFF	TGTGCCAGCATTCCTACCGGGACCACTGAAGCTTTCTTT
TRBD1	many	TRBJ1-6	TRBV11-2	CASSHTGYRGQDSPLHF	TGTGCCAGCAGCCATACGGGTTACAGGGGGCAGGATTCACCCCTCCACTTT
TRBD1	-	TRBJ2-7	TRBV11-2	CASSKGQGPFYEQYF	TGTGCCAGCAGCAAAGGACAGGGACCGTTCTACGAGCAGTACTTC
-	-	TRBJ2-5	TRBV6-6	CASRRAETQYF	TGTGCCAGCAGGCGGGCGGAGACCCAGTACTTC
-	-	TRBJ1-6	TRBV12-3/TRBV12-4	CASSFHRAGSPLHF	TGTGCCAGCAGTTTCCACAGGGCTGGATCACCCCTCCACTTT
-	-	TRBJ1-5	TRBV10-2	CASQYQLQHF	TGCGCCAGCCAATATCAGCTCCAGCATTTT
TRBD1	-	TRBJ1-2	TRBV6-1	CASSDGQGNYGYTF	TGTGCCAGCAGTGACGGACAGGGGAACTATGGCTACACCTTC
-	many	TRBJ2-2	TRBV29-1	CSVEGERNTGELFF	TGCAGCGTTGAGGGGGAGAGGAACACCGGGGAGCTGTTTTTT
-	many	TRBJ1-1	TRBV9	CASSEASTEAFF	TGTGCCAGCAGCGAGGCCAGCACTGAAGCTTTCTTT
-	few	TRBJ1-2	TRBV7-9	CASSFGDYGYTF	TGTGCCAGCAGCTTTGGGGACTATGGCTACACCTTC
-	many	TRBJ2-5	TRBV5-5	CASSRWTQETQYF	TGTGCCAGCAGCCGATGGACTCAAGAGACCCAGTACTTC
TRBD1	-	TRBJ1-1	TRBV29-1	CSVGRGQTEAFF	TGCAGCGTGGGGAGGGGGCAAACTGAAGCTTTCTTT
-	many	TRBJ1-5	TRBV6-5	CASSYSIGRGDQPQHF	TGTGCCAGCAGTTACTCGATAGGCCGGGGAGACCAGCCCCAGCATTTT
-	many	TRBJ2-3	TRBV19	CASRFADTQYF	TGTGCCAGTAGATTCGCTGATACGCAGTATTTT
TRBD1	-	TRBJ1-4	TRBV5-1	CASSPGQAPTNEKLFF	TGCGCCAGCAGCCCCGGACAGGCTCCAACTAATGAAAAACTGTTTTTT
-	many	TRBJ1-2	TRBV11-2	CASSPIRGGEGGYTF	TGTGCCAGCAGCCCCATAAGGGGGGGTGAGGGTGGCTACACCTTC
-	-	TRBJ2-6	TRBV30	CAWSQAGANVLTF	TGTGCCTGGAGTCAAGCAGGGGCCAACGTCCTGACTTTC
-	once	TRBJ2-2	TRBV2	CASSELGQRFTGELFF	TGTGCCAGCAGTGAACTAGGGCAACGGTTCACCGGGGAGCTGTTTTTT
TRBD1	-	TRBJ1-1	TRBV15	CATSRRGGLQEAFF	TGTGCCACCAGCAGGCGAGGGGGCCTACAAGAAGCTTTCTTT
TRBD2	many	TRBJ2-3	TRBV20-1	CSAGLAEPVSTDTQYF	TGCAGTGCGGGACTAGCGGAACCCGTCAGCACAGATACGCAGTATTTT
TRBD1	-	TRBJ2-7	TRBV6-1	CASSETDRVYEQYF	TGTGCCAGCAGTGAAACGGACAGGGTCTACGAGCAGTACTTC
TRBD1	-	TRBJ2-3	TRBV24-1	CATSDYPGTGVYTDTQYF	TGTGCCACCAGTGATTATCCCGGGACAGGGGTTTATACAGATACGCAGTATTTT
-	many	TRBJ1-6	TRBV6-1	CASDGEGRWGSPLHF	TGTGCCAGCGATGGAGAGGGGCGGTGGGGATCACCCCTCCACTTT
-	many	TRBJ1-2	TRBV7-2	CASSPSGTDIYGYTF	TGTGCCAGCAGCCCGAGCGGGACGGACATTTATGGCTACACCTTC
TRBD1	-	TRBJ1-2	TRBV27	CASSYRGQGYTF	TGTGCCAGCAGTTACAGGGGTCAAGGCTACACCTTC
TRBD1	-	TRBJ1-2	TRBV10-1	CASNNNRGSYGYTF	TGCGCCAGCAATAATAACAGGGGGAGCTATGGCTACACCTTC
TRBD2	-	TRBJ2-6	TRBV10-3	CATTAGSPSGANVLTF	TGTGCCACCACAGCGGGATCCCCCTCAGGGGCCAACGTCCTGACTTTC
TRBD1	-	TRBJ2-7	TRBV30	CAWSLDRGPLEQYF	TGTGCCTGGAGTTTGGACAGGGGGCCTCTCGAGCAGTACTTC
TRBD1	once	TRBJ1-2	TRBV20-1	CSATDRDLANYGYTF	TGCAGTGCCACGGACAGGGACCTAGCTAACTATGGCTACACCTTC
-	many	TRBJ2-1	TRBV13	CASSSRGRNNEQFF	TGTGCCAGCAGCTCCAGGGGGAGGAACAATGAGCAGTTCTTC
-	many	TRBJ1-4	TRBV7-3	CANIFGRPNEKLFF	TGTGCCAACATCTTCGGGAGACCTAATGAAAAACTGTTTTTT
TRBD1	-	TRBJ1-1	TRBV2	CASSDGRGLTNTEAFF	TGTGCCAGCAGTGACGGTAGGGGGCTTACGAACACTGAAGCTTTCTTT
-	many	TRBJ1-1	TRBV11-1	CASSLSGWAEAFF	TGTGCCAGCAGCTTAAGTGGTTGGGCTGAAGCTTTCTTT
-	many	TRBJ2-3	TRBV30	CAWSAGAGDTQYF	TGTGCCTGGAGTGCAGGGGCTGGAGATACGCAGTATTTT
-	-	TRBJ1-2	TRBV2	CASSEGHPDDYTF	TGTGCCAGTAGTGAAGGCCATCCGGATGACTACACCTTC
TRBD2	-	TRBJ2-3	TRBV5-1	CASSQSGGFIDTQYF	TGCGCCAGCAGCCAATCGGGGGGTTTCATAGATACGCAGTATTTT
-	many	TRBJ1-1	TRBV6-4	CASRSEAFF	TGTGCCAGCAGGTCTGAAGCTTTCTTT
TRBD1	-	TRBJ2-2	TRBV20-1	CSARVGQGGTGELFF	TGCAGTGCTAGAGTGGGACAGGGTGGGACCGGGGAGCTGTTTTTT
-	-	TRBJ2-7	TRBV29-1	CSVWGGADNEQYF	TGCAGCGTTTGGGGGGGCGCGGATAATGAGCAGTACTTC
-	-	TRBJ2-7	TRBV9	CASSAALGIGGSYEQYF	TGTGCCAGCAGCGCCGCACTTGGGATAGGGGGTTCCTACGAGCAGTACTTC
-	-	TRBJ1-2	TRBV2	CASSEQGGGYTF	TGTGCCAGCAGTGAACAGGGAGGAGGCTACACCTTC
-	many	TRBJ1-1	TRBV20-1	CSAGLTEAFF	TGCAGTGCGGGACTCACTGAAGCTTTCTTT
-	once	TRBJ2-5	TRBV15	CATSRDYIEQETQYF	TGTGCCACCAGCAGAGATTACATTGAGCAAGAGACCCAGTACTTC
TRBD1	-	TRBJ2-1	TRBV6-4	CASSDTGGSYNEQFF	TGTGCCAGCAGTGACACAGGGGGCTCCTACAATGAGCAGTTCTTC
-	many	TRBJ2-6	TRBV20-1	CSARVLGTAISGANVLTF	TGCAGTGCTAGAGTCCTCGGGACGGCGATCTCTGGGGCCAACGTCCTGACTTTC
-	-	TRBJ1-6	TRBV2	CASSGTKVNPPLHF	TGTGCCAGCTCCGGGACGAAGGTCAATCCACCCCTCCACTTT
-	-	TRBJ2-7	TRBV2	CASNGDGYEQYF	TGTGCCAGCAATGGCGATGGCTACGAGCAGTACTTC
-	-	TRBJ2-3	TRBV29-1	CSVEGTRVGKRDTQYF	TGCAGCGTTGAAGGGACGAGGGTGGGTAAGAGGGATACGCAGTATTTT
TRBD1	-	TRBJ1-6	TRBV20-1	CSARETGSSYNSPLHF	TGCAGTGCTAGAGAGACAGGGAGCTCCTATAATTCACCCCTCCACTTT
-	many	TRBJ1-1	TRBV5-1	CASPYRGSTRNTEAFF	TGCGCCAGCCCCTATAGGGGGTCGACTAGGAACACTGAAGCTTTCTTT